This record looks at one TCR beta chain sequence and its context. The data derive from a study of blood T cell repertoires in COVID-19. In the study's own analysis: By means of reference gene primer amplification, nucleated cell counts were estimated. Some clones are missing from TCRdb's copy, which holds only in-frame ones; the method was immunoSEQ multiplex PCR. D and trimming come from the DNA, and the V and J calls and clone size come from that table. This sample carries 190,000 or so clones, roughly 90% of them seen once, and the ten largest clones take 0.6% to 0.9%. Per the germline V gene, CDR1 is KGHDR and CDR2 is SFDVKD. The CDR3 has 16 amino acids. V lost 5 bases and J lost 2; bases outside the gene matches: 9.

The TCR was taken from a woman between 70 and 85 years old with acute or convalescent COVID-19. What was sequenced was peripheral blood. This chain connects TRBV24-1 to TRBJ2-3; 7 nucleotides match TRBD2. In DNA, the CDR3 is TGTGCCACCAGTGCCGGGGGGAGACGAAACACAGATACGCAGTATTTT. Translated: CATSAGGRRNTDTQYF.